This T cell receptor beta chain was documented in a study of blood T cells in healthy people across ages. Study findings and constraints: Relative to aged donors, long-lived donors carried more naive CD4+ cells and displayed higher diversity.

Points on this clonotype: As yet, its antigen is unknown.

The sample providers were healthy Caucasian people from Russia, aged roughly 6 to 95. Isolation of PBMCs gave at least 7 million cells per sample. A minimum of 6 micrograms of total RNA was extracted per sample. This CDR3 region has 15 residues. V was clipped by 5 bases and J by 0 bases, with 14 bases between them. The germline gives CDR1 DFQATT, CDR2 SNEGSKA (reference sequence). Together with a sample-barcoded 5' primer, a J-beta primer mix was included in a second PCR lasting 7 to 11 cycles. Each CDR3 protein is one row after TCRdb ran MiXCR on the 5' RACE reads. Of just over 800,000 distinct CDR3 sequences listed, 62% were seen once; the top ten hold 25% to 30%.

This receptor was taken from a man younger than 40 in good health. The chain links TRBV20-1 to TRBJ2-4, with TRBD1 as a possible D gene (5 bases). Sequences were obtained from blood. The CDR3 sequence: CSAPGQTLAKNIQYF. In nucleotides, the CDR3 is TGCAGTGCTCCAGGACAAACGCTAGCCAAAAACATTCAGTACTTC.